The clone carrying this T cell receptor (beta chain) was observed many times. Its antigen is unidentified. The data are from a study of blood T cells in healthy people across ages. The study, taken as a whole, reports: Whereas aged donors had fewer naive CD4+ cells, long-lived donors had more of them and higher diversity. With age, beta diversity per million T cells declined roughly linearly, significantly by 40.

Between the trimmed V and J ends, which lost 4 bases and 5 bases, there was a span of 19 bases. CDR3 length: 16 residues. The germline V gene encodes CDR1 SGDLS and CDR2 YYNGEE. The second PCR ran about 6 to 11 cycles with a sample-barcoded 5' primer and J-beta primers. A single record per CDR3 protein comes from TCRdb applying MiXCR to the 5' RACE reads. This table holds 850,000 or so distinct CDR3 sequences, more than 25% found once. Sequencing was carried out using blood. The chain has TRBV9 and TRBJ2-1; D might be TRBD1 (8 bases). The receptor comes from a woman aged 80 or older in good health. The CDR3 DNA sequence: TGTGCCAGCAGCCCCCGGGGGGACAGGACCCACAATGAGCAGTTCTTC. Amino acids: CASSPRGDRTHNEQFF.